This T cell receptor beta chain was identified during a study of cytomegalovirus exposure and HLA in healthy donors (dated 2017 in TCRdb). For the wider study: An earlier analysis of about 530 of the donors reported over 250 Gb of sequence data and 117 million unique TCR beta sequences obtained from approximately 180 million T cells. Approximately 300 gigabases of sequencing data and around 85 million unique TCR sequences made up an early release that covered several hundred HLA-typed donors. Among the roughly 400 genotyped donors, around 81% belonged to the genetic ancestry cluster associated with self-reported Caucasian donors. The study aimed to test whether cataloging public T cell receptors could reveal signatures of past pathogen exposure. The T cell repertoires of under 700 subjects were profiled by immunosequencing and related to cytomegalovirus serostatus. In addition to the first cohort of 500 to 850 subjects, a separate validation cohort of 100 to 150 different subjects was used. The study combined high-throughput TCR immunosequencing, statistical association of individual TCRs with disease status, and machine learning to predict cytomegalovirus infection status. To study patterns of TCR occurrence, a later analysis re-analyzed previously published TCR beta repertoires from several hundred donors and added high-resolution HLA genotyping. The later analysis used no new phenotypic data to find candidate immune exposures, relying instead on TCR beta sequences and their occurrence across donors. An earlier analysis of several hundred of the donors applied high-throughput TCR beta sequencing to assess whether each TCR beta V gene segment acted as functional or pseudogenic. Donor age, sex, ethnicity and CMV serostatus were compiled alongside the repertoire data. A later genetic analysis took genome-wide SNP genotypes for about 60% of the roughly 670 donors and used that subset as a discovery cohort. Every discovery cohort repertoire had been produced on one sequencing platform. HLA typing covered class I and class II loci at four-digit resolution. Typing coverage differed by locus: A, B, C, DRB1 and DQB1 were typed in roughly 620-630 donors, DQA1 in 522, DPA1 in roughly 590, and DPB1 in around 490. Because of strong linkage in the cohort, 4 to 6 DR-DQ haplotypes were treated as single units for association and clustering. Across 398 genotyped donors of the cohort, an average of about 250,000 unique TCR beta nucleotide sequences per donor were sequenced, and 15% to 20% of those sequences were non-productive.

V is cut by 4 bases and J by 5 bases, and the space between the germline ends is 11 bases. The germline V gene supplies CDR1 LGHNA and CDR2 YNFKEQ. The CDR3 runs 13 residues from the cysteine to the phenylalanine. The sequence is cut down to CDR3 DNA, 39 bases in frame from base 1. Of note for this clone: Its antigen is unknown.

Preparation of the library involved the immunoSEQ multiplex PCR assay. For the multiplex PCR, a mixture combining 60 forward primers for TCR Vbeta segments and 13 reverse primers for TCR Jbeta segments was used. The CDR3 region of rearranged TCR beta genes was amplified from genomic DNA with a multiplex PCR assay. Amplified TCR beta libraries were sequenced as 87-base-pair reads on the Illumina HiSeq System. The authors processed their data as follows. Across the 670 or so repertoires, a later analysis counted 80 million or so unique TCR beta chains, 9 million to 14 million of which were shared by at least two donors. Raw reads were error-corrected and collapsed into unique sequences with a nearest-neighbor algorithm that merged closely related sequences to remove PCR and sequencing errors. To assign V, D and J gene segments, CDR3 sequences were aligned to IMGT reference sequences. For a sequence to be retained, at least a six-nucleotide match to both a V gene segment and a J gene segment was required. A rearrangement counted as productive if the CDR3 had no stop codons and remained in frame with V and J, and every other rearrangement counted as non-productive. CDR3 was defined according to IMGT convention as the region running from the second conserved V-encoded cysteine to the conserved J-encoded phenylalanine. The earlier analysis of 587 of the donors excluded sequences that lacked an unambiguous match to a single V gene segment. An earlier analysis of 450 to 650 of the donors called V segments functional above 56.7% productive rearrangements and segregating when the between-donor standard deviation exceeded 5%. To diagnose cytomegalovirus status from the catalog of TCR beta chain sequences, a statistical classification framework was built. V and J gene assignment, in a later analysis, came from comparing TCR nucleotide sequences with IMGT/GENE-DB human TR gene sequences. The TCRdist pipeline was used in a later analysis to assign CDR3 sequences and most-parsimonious VDJ recombination scenarios. In a later analysis, each TCR beta chain was defined by its CDR3 amino acid sequence together with its V-gene family, and reads without a unique V-gene family were excluded. In a later analysis, 550 to 650 highly shared, low-generation-probability nucleotide sequences were removed to address suspected cross-contamination and a sequencing artifact. In a later analysis, a clonal expansion index for each public chain was calculated from normalized within-repertoire ranks of inferred template counts. In a later analysis, generation probabilities were computed using a VDJ recombination model fitted to out-of-frame rearrangements, and the results were checked against IGoR. Hypergeometric tests were used in a later analysis to score TCR-TCR, TCR-HLA and TCR-CMV co-occurrence, with a repertoire-size bias correction applied to the TCR pairs. To estimate false discovery rates, a later analysis permuted the HLA or CMV assignments 20 times. In a later analysis, co-occurring TCRs were grouped using DBSCAN, and TCRdist sequence similarity was added for clustering within HLA-allele-positive subsets. For co-occurrence clustering, repertoires with fewer than 30,000 or more than 120,000 public chains were excluded, along with five repertoires with anomalous nucleotide sharing. TCRdb obtained this table from immuneACCESS and retained in-frame rearrangements with V and J assigned. These tables miss some clones; where compared with another copy, unresolved V genes account for less than half of the shortfall, and the remainder is unexplained. That table gives V, J and clone size, and the DNA gave D and trimming. The sample table on file contains 85,000 to 90,000 clones. 15% of the sample rests with the top ten.

The cohort comprised fewer than 700 healthy bone marrow donors. All cohort members were sampled while nominally healthy, although unrecorded immune exposures were likely present. The donor was CMV seropositive and was included in the group of 250 to 350 seropositive cohort members. Each donor provided a peripheral blood sample, and peripheral blood mononuclear cells were used for TCR beta sequencing. The Qiagen DNeasy Blood Extraction Kit was used to extract genomic DNA from the blood cell samples. Beyond this particular receptor, the publication reports: According to a later analysis, parvovirus B19, influenza, CMV and Epstein-Barr virus appeared linked to several top co-occurrence clusters. Broadly in line with IMGT annotations, most TCR beta V segments showed up in productive rearrangements about 87% or about 30% of the time in an earlier analysis of several hundred of the donors. Compared with the 666-donor mean, donors in an Asian-associated ancestry cluster had fewer N-insertions in productive TCRs, according to a later genetic analysis. A further reported finding was that TCR beta sequences accurately predicted the HLA-A and HLA-B alleles for most subjects in the first cohort. Correlated functional status among segregating V segments might be attributable to linkage disequilibrium, but an unknown experimental factor could not be ruled out. A later genetic analysis associated a missense DCLRE1C variant with V-gene and J-gene trimming of TCR beta chains, and an independent cohort replicated the association. Roughly uniform sequencing depth across donors was assumed in presence/absence analyses, although this assumption may not hold. In a later analysis, HLA-associated TCR beta chains showed more clonal expansion and lower generation probabilities than non-associated chains that were equally common. Specific HLA alleles were associated with 15,000 to 20,000 TCR beta sequences at a false discovery rate of 0.05 in a later analysis. In vitro tests confirmed that a few of the cytomegalovirus-associated TCR beta chains recognize cytomegalovirus antigens. About 17 rarely observed V segments, including chromosome 9 orphons, were excluded from the earlier analysis of just under 600 of the donors because counts were too low. In the study, 150 to 200 TCR beta chains were listed as associated with cytomegalovirus. According to a later analysis, TCR association rates differed among HLA loci, with DRB1 alleles showing the most associated TCRs and HLA-C alleles showing the fewest. While some public TCRs were present in many individuals, most TCR sequences turned up only very rarely across donors. The cohort was sequenced for TCR beta chains only, and without alpha or paired-chain data the features that could be detected were limited. A group of highly shared sequence variants was considered likely to be a technical artifact of the sequencing pipeline. When HLA alleles, especially DR and DQ, strongly co-occurred, attributing TCR associations to individual alleles was difficult. According to the authors, the approach could potentially be generalized to other disease states and immunological phenotypes. Cytomegalovirus status was reported to be diagnosed by the classifier with high specificity and sensitivity in both the original and validation cohorts. In a later analysis, most CMV-associated TCR beta chains were found to appear HLA-restricted, with HLA associations seemingly driven largely by CMV exposure. HLA typing was unavailable for some donors at each locus, so association tests used only the typed subset. Some IMGT-functional V segments, including TRBV6-2 and TRBV6-3, could not be distinguished by the 87-base-pair reads and were therefore excluded. The only immune exposure information available for the cohort was CMV serostatus.

Specimen: PBMCs. This chain joins TRBV4-2 to TRBJ1-1, with the D gene uncertain. The sequence came from a man in his forties or fifties in good health and CMV-seropositive. The CDR3 is CASSPMTGTEAFF. The DNA is as follows: TGTGCCAGCAGCCCCATGACGGGTACTGAAGCTTTCTTT.